This entry lists 14 T cell receptor delta chains sequenced from one sample in a study of Vδ1+ human thymocytes. Antigens for these TCRs are unknown. Extracted RNA was reverse transcribed into cDNA. Multiplex PCR used pooled V-gene forward primers and a constant-region reverse primer to amplify CDR3s. TCRdb made new clone calls on the multiplex PCR reads using CATT. Of over 45,000 delta-chain clones listed, approximately 15% are singletons. Whole-study findings and limits: In the thymus, TRG and TRD repertoires looked highly polyclonal with Gaussian CDR3 lengths.

Sequencing was performed on Vdelta1+ gamma-delta thymocytes from the thymus. Subset of the sample: FACS-sorted CD3+ TCRalphabeta- TCRVdelta1+ TCRVdelta2- thymocytes. Every receptor here comes from a girl in the first two years of life who had congenital heart surgery.

This clone was seen a handful of times. The V gene is TRDV1, the J gene TRDJ1; D is ambiguous. V was trimmed by 3 bases and J by 0 bases, leaving 20 bases between them. CDR3 length equals 18 residues. CDR1 is TSWWSYY, CDR2 QGS, per germline. The CDR3 loop reads CALGENDPIRRDTDKLIF. The DNA of the CDR3 is TGTGCTCTTGGGGAGAACGACCCCATTCGGAGGGACACCGATAAACTCATCTTT.

The rearrangement links TRDV1 to TRDJ1, with 7 positions matching TRDD3. Germline CDR1 is TSWWSYY and CDR2 is QGS. The V segment lost 3 bases and the J segment 0 bases; nucleotides outside the gene matches: 10. CDR3 length: 17 amino acids. In DNA form, the CDR3 reads TGTGCTCTTGGGGACCCGTATGGGGGAGAAAACACCGATAAACTCATCTTT. It codes for CALGDPYGGENTDKLIF.

This clone has a handful of counts. The chain uses TRDV1 and TRDJ1, with 9 bases identical to TRDD2. With V trimmed by 4 bases and J by 2 bases, 38 bases remained unmatched. Germline assignment: CDR1 TSWWSYY and CDR2 QGS. The CDR3 runs to 26 residues. CDR3 sequence (DNA): TGTGCTCTTGGGGGGACGAACGATTCCGGGGGATTTCATCCTTCCTACTGTGCTACGTGGACCGATAAACTCATCTTT. Protein product: CALGGTNDSGGFHPSYCATWTDKLIF.

The chain uses TRAV29/DV5 and TRDJ1, with 8 nucleotides matching TRDD3. The V and J ends lost 0 bases and 0 bases, in that order; junction bases with no gene match: 13. The CDR3 covers 18 residues. Germline V CDR1 and CDR2: NSMFDY, ISSIKDK. In nucleotides, the CDR3 is TGTGCAGCAAGCGCTATAGCCTGCCATGGGGGATACACCGATAAACTCATCTTT. It codes for CAASAIACHGGYTDKLIF.

V and J are TRAV29/DV5 and TRDJ1; TRDD3 matches at 13 bases. V trimming: 6 bases; J trimming: 3 bases; junction bases outside the gene matches: 26. The CDR3 totals 21 residues. Germline V gene data show CDR1 as NSMFDY and CDR2 as ISSIKDK. CDR3 DNA: TGTGCAGTAATAGTTTGGTACTGGGGGATACGCATAATCCTCGCGCCCGATAAACTCATCTTT. This gives the protein CAVIVWYWGIRIILAPDKLIF.

The chain joins TRDV1 to TRDJ1, with D possibly being TRDD3 (6 bases). The CDR3 runs 27 residues. CDR1 is TSWWSYY, CDR2 QGS, per germline. The V end lost 0 bases, the J end lost 0 bases, and 44 bases lay between the germline ends. The CDR3: CALGELPTGNLGVPLGVPTLYTDKLIF. The CDR3 bases are TGTGCTCTTGGGGAACTACCTACGGGGAATCTTGGCGTGCCCTTGGGGGTTCCCACTCTGTACACCGATAAACTCATCTTT.

The sample holds a few counts of this clone. Germline is not matched at one junction end, which may reflect a read error. This chain links TRDV2 with TRDJ1; 8 positions match TRDD3. The CDR3 runs to 20 residues. Germline-derived CDR1 and CDR2 are GEAIGNYY and EKD. CDR3 residues: CACNTPLGGDKGEYTDKLIF. In nucleotides, the CDR3 is TGTGCCTGTAACACCCCGCTGGGGGGGGATAAAGGCGAGTACACCGATAAACTCATCTTT.

V gene TRDV1 combines with J gene TRDJ1; 13 bases match TRDD3. The CDR3 sequence is 25 residues long. The V gene's germline CDR1 is TSWWSYY and CDR2 QGS. The trim removed 4 bases at V and 0 bases at J, leaving 29 bases unmatched. The CDR3 is CALGVPKVARAYWGIRRTYTDKLIF. The CDR3 nucleotides are TGTGCTCTTGGGGTCCCAAAGGTCGCGAGGGCATACTGGGGGATACGCCGGACGTACACCGATAAACTCATCTTT.

V usage is TRDV1 and J usage is TRDJ1; 7 nucleotides agree with TRDD3. This CDR3 is built from 19 residues. From germline, CDR1 is TSWWSYY and CDR2 QGS. Trimming cost V 2 bases and J 0 bases; bases outside gene matches: 15. CDR3 DNA sequence: TGTGCTCTTGGGGAAATTCCCCAGGATTGGGGGACCCACACCGATAAACTCATCTTT. Encoded protein: CALGEIPQDWGTHTDKLIF.

The genes are TRDV1 and TRDJ1, with D possibly TRDD3 on 5 matching bases. The germline V and J ends were trimmed by 0 bases and 0 bases, with 23 bases remaining between them. Germline values: CDR1 TSWWSYY, CDR2 QGS. The CDR3 runs to 20 residues. In DNA, the CDR3 is TGTGCTCTTGGGGAACTAGTGACACTCACTGGAAAAAAGAACACCGATAAACTCATCTTT. This sequence encodes CALGELVTLTGKKNTDKLIF.

Remarks on this clone: The DNA is omitted, as the CDR3 cannot be located on it reliably, and the CDR3 follows TCRdb's listing. The V and J genes are TRAV29/DV5 and TRDJ1; the table calls TRDD3, which could not be checked here. Germline values: CDR1 NSMFDY, CDR2 ISSIKDK. The CDR3 spans 17 amino acids, including both terminal residues. CDR3 protein: CSVLLCSKGGGYWGFIF.

This clone came up a few times. V usage is TRDV1 and J usage is TRDJ1, with TRDD3 identical over 9 bases. The germline V gene encodes CDR1 TSWWSYY and CDR2 QGS. This CDR3 has 18 residues. The V and J ends lost 3 bases and 4 bases, in that order; junction bases with no gene match: 15. CDR3 residues: CALGDRSLLGDRVDKLIF. The CDR3 DNA follows: TGTGCTCTTGGGGATAGGTCCCTACTGGGGGACCGAGTCGATAAACTCATCTTT.

The rearrangement joins TRDV1 to TRDJ1; TRDD2 aligns across 9 bases. The CDR3 is 22 amino acids. Trimming took 3 bases from V and 2 from J; bases not matched to a gene: 25. The V gene's germline CDR1 is TSWWSYY and CDR2 QGS. The CDR3 region has the DNA TGTGCTCTTGGGGAGACAACCTTCCTACGGCCCCCCGGGGGTATAACGACCGATAAACTCATCTTT. Translated, it gives CALGETTFLRPPGGITTDKLIF.

The V gene is TRDV1, the J gene TRDJ1; 12 nucleotides align to TRDD3. The germline V gene encodes CDR1 TSWWSYY and CDR2 QGS. This CDR3 region has 24 residues. The J segment lost 0 bases and the V segment lost 1 base, leaving 24 bases of the junction unmatched. The CDR3 DNA is TGTGCTCTTGGGGAACCCTTCCTACCCTACGTACTGGGGGATACCTACCCGTACACCGATAAACTCATCTTT. Translating gives CALGEPFLPYVLGDTYPYTDKLIF.